This T cell receptor (beta chain) was found in a study of T cell responses to AZD1222 COVID-19 vaccine. Study information: Pooling was applied to second doses at about 4 or about 12 weeks.

Repertoires were generated with immunoSEQ multiplex PCR, while TCRdb's copy carries only in-frame clones and drops some. Found here are tens of thousands of clones, 80% to 90% of them singletons; the top ten hold 9.5% to 13%. This clone was counted only a few times. Its cognate antigen is unknown. CDR1 is MNHEY and CDR2 is SVGAGI in the germline V gene. Deletions cut 7 bases from V and 3 bases from J, with 19 bases between. The CDR3 length is 15 residues. The study, taken as a whole, reports: Most donors were white British, females outnumbered males, and clonal diversity was possibly underestimated. Repertoires in all cases were sampled only once the peak T cell response had passed. The study found vaccine-associated CD4 TCRs spanning spike, dominant at 160-218 and 743-854.

The specimen comprised peripheral blood, sampled on day 0 of AZD1222 vaccination. The chain has TRBV6-5 and TRBJ2-7; D is ambiguous. This clonotype was obtained from an adult in good health. The CDR3: CASTEVVLKYYEQYF. The CDR3 nucleotides are TGTGCCAGCACCGAGGTGGTCCTCAAATACTACGAGCAGTACTTC.